A selection of T cell receptor beta chains follows, all from one sample in a study of beta chain features in type 1 diabetes. Sequencing used immunoSEQ multiplex PCR; TCRdb keeps in-frame clones, though not all of them. This sample carries around 250,000 clones, roughly 14% of them seen once, and the ten largest clones take about 0.024%. Sample: naive CD4+ T cells from blood. The receptors derive from a woman in her 40s in good health. Each CDR3 is given without its conserved first and last residue. The D gene is left open where the match is weak.

D gene | V gene | CDR3 protein
- | TRBV5-4 | ASSPSPDGYT
TRBD1 | TRBV4-1 | ASSQEGTGRAGYT
- | TRBV7-9 | ASSTGFGSGTEAF
TRBD2 | TRBV7-2 | ASSLSPGGLGETQY
- | TRBV6-6 | ASSYDGGYYGYT
TRBD1 | TRBV6-4 | ASSRSQGADYGYT
TRBD1 | TRBV5-1 | ASSLEGYRGLGETQY
TRBD2 | TRBV19 | ASSQLITSGGETQY
TRBD1 | TRBV6-5 | ASSSYRGHGNQPQH
- | TRBV15 | ATSRGVNTGELF
TRBD2 | TRBV11-2 | ASSSGTKQY
- | TRBV10-2 | ASSVLTSGEQY
- | TRBV5-4 | ASSLERRFNEQF
TRBD2 | TRBV6-4 | ASSEAGGLTDTQY
- | TRBV5-1 | ASSLEEEVHSPLH
TRBD2 | TRBV7-9 | ASSPRLAQETQY
TRBD1 | TRBV28 | ASSYFPTGGNQPQH
- | TRBV18 | ASSPIQGIGSPLH
- | TRBV5-1 | ASSFWESSPLH
- | TRBV6-6 | ASSYYSRRGSDTQY
- | TRBV11-3 | ASSSGRGTDTQY
- | TRBV27 | ASSLRGGYGYT
- | TRBV5-4 | ASGLSLNTGELF
- | TRBV2 | ASSDSGSNTGELF
TRBD2 | TRBV18 | ASSPGLAGRETQY
- | TRBV21-1 | ASNMDGGNQPQH
- | TRBV5-1 | ASSLADTQY
TRBD1 | TRBV7-9 | ASSPGTGTYT
- | TRBV7-9 | ASSGQGAGELF
- | TRBV4-3 | ASSQERDARVSETQY
TRBD2 | TRBV6-5 | ASRDYSYEQY